This entry lists 22 T cell receptor beta chains sequenced from one sample in a study of T-cell memory formation after mild COVID-19 (dated by TCRdb to about 2021). To prepare the library, 5' RACE was applied. TCRdb names Illumina NovaSeq 6000 as the instrument used. The public reads were reanalyzed by TCRdb: fastp trimming at Q25, MiXCR alignment, in-frame beta chains only. Each entry is one CDR3 protein sequence, shown with its most common DNA and genes. This sample holds 110,000 or so distinct CDR3 sequences; over 20% were observed only once. 41% of the sample goes to the ten largest clones. The sample was PBMCs or a T cell subset sorted from them (not recorded which). The source of these receptors is a man aged 18 to 30 who had mild COVID-19 (a few samples of this study predate the infection). The sample titles of this study are shuffled in the database, so cell type and time point are left out; the donor was told from shared clones.

This clonotype was counted a few times. The chain links TRBV6-2 or TRBV6-3 to TRBJ2-7; the D gene is possibly TRBD2 (5 bases). The ends were cut back, 7 bases at V and 0 bases at J, with 10 bases in the middle. The CDR3 spans 13 residues. The germline gives CDR1 MNHEY, CDR2 SVGEGT. The CDR3 loop reads CASMLGGSYEQYF. DNA of the CDR3: TGTGCCAGCATGCTAGGAGGCTCCTACGAGCAGTACTTC.

In this sample, this clonotype turned up a few times. V is TRBV7-6 and J is TRBJ2-7; 8 nucleotides match TRBD1. The J segment lost 7 bases and the V segment lost 4 bases, leaving 6 bases of the junction unmatched. The CDR3 extends over 13 amino acids. CDR1 and CDR2 (germline): SGHVS, FNYEAQ. CDR3 loop: CASSSGTGREQYF. CDR3 bases: TGTGCCAGCAGCTCCGGGACAGGTCGGGAGCAGTACTTC.

This clonotype was seen a few times. The chain is built from TRBV27 and TRBJ1-4; D is undetermined. Germline V gives CDR1 MNHEY, CDR2 SMNVEV (reference sequence). This CDR3 spans 14 amino acids. V lost 8 bases to trimming and J lost 0 bases, with 10 bases between them. CDR3 coding DNA: TGTGCCAGCGGGCTTACGGCAACTAATGAAAAACTGTTTTTT. This codes for CASGLTATNEKLFF.

The sample holds a few counts of this clonotype. The J gene is TRBJ2-6, the V gene TRBV4-3; D ambiguous. Per germline, CDR1 LGHNA and CDR2 YSLEER. The CDR3 is 18 amino acids. The V and J ends lost 0 bases and 0 bases respectively, with 12 bases between them. The CDR3 DNA follows: TGCGCCAGCAGCCAAGATCTACAGACGTCCTCTGGGGCCAACGTCCTGACTTTC. As protein: CASSQDLQTSSGANVLTF.

The chain joins TRBV7-6 to TRBJ2-2; 7 nucleotides line up with TRBD1. This CDR3 is built from 18 residues. V gave up 1 base and J gave up 5 bases; unmatched junction bases: 13. Germline V gene data show CDR1 as SGHVS and CDR2 as FNYEAQ. CDR3 nucleotides: TGTGCCAGCAGCTTAGAGGTGTCATTACAGGGGACGACCGGGGAGCTGTTTTTT. Translated: CASSLEVSLQGTTGELFF.

This clonotype has just a few counts. This rearrangement joins TRBV15 to TRBJ2-7; 7 bases agree with TRBD2. This CDR3 is built from 13 residues. The germline V gene encodes CDR1 LNHNV and CDR2 YYDKDF (reference sequence). The V segment lost 4 bases and the J segment 5 bases; nucleotides outside the gene matches: 5. CDR3 loop: CATSIWEGNEQYF. The DNA for the CDR3 is TGTGCCACCAGCATTTGGGAGGGGAACGAGCAGTACTTC.

The chain joins TRBV7-9 to TRBJ1-2; tentatively, D is TRBD1 (5 bases). Germline lookup yields CDR1 SEHNR and CDR2 FQNEAQ (reference sequence). The V gene lost 5 bases and the J gene lost 4 bases, with 26 bases spanning the gap. This CDR3 contains 18 residues. The CDR3 loop is CASSPIRDGKDGPYGYTF. Here the CDR3 DNA reads TGTGCCAGCAGCCCTATCCGGGACGGAAAAGACGGCCCCTATGGCTACACCTTC.

This sequence joins TRBV21-1 and TRBJ2-7; TRBD2 is taken as the D call from the table, unchecked against the DNA. TRBV21-1 counts as a pseudogene. The CDR3 has 13 residues. The CDR3 nucleotides are TGTGCCAGCAGCAGGGCGGGACGGCGGGGGCAGTACGTC. It specifies CASSRAGRRGQYV.

This clonotype occurred a few times. The gene calls are TRBV6-2 or TRBV6-3 and TRBJ2-7, with D hard to call. The CDR3 loop spans 13 amino acids. Looked up from germline, CDR1 is MNHEY and CDR2 is SVGEGT. The V end was cut by 2 bases, the J end by 4 bases, with 9 bases between. Written as DNA, the CDR3 is TGTGCCAGCAGTTACCGGGTTGGGTACGAGCAGTACGTC. This codes for CASSYRVGYEQYV.

The V call is TRBV7-9, the J call TRBJ2-3; possible D gene TRBD1, 6 bases. In germline, CDR1 is SEHNR, CDR2 FQNEAQ (reference sequence). Deletions cut 4 bases from V and 3 bases from J, with 20 bases between. The CDR3 contains 17 residues. The CDR3 region is CASSSERTVSVTDTQYF. The CDR3 DNA follows: TGTGCCAGCAGCTCTGAACGGACAGTCTCAGTGACAGATACGCAGTATTTT.

The chain is built from TRBV29-1 and TRBJ2-7, with 8 bases fitting TRBD1. CDR3 size: 15 residues. CDR1 is SQVTM and CDR2 is ANQGSEA in the germline V gene. V lost 0 bases, J lost 4 bases, and 8 bases stayed unmatched. The CDR3 is CSVEDQGAMGYEQYF. CDR3 DNA sequence: TGCAGCGTTGAAGATCAGGGGGCGATGGGGTACGAGCAGTACTTC.

V and J are TRBV25-1 and TRBJ1-1; unclear D gene. This CDR3 is 13 amino acids long. With 3 bases removed from V and 3 bases from J, the gap between germline ends came to 8 bases. Germline V lookup: CDR1 MGHDK, CDR2 SYGVNS. CDR3 bases: TGTGCCAGCAGTGAGACGGAACACACTGAAGCTTTCTTT. Residues: CASSETEHTEAFF.

Notes on this clonotype: A read error may be the cause here, since a much bigger clone is one base away. V gene TRBV29-1 combines with J gene TRBJ2-7, with 10 bases that match TRBD1. The CDR3 is 15 amino acids. Germline CDR1 and CDR2: SQVTM and ANQGSEA. V was pared by 0 bases and J by 4 bases, with 6 bases of the junction left unmatched. This chain's CDR3 is CSVEDHGDRGYEQYF. Here the CDR3 DNA reads TGCAGCGTTGAAGATCACGGGGACAGGGGATACGAGCAGTACTTC.

Details on this clonotype: Without the conserved terminal phenylalanine or tryptophan, this CDR3 likely stems from a read error. The V gene is TRBV20-1, the J gene TRBJ1-5; D uncertain. The V end lost 6 bases, the J end lost 0 bases, and 21 bases lay between the germline ends. The CDR3 is made up of 17 amino acids. Germline V CDR1 and CDR2: DFQATT, SNEGSKA (reference sequence). CDR3 bases: TGCAGTGCCGGGCAGGAGGGCGTTATATATAGCAATCAGCCCCAGCATCTT. Its translation: CSAGQEGVIYSNQPQHL.

The CDR3 nucleotides read TGCGCCAGCAGTGCGGACGCAGACACTGAAGCTTTCTTT. Translation: CASSADADTEAFF. The chain combines TRBV10-2 with TRBJ1-1; D is undetermined. Germline CDR1 is WSHSY and CDR2 is SAAADI. The length of the CDR3 is 13 residues. Between the trimmed V and J ends, which lost 4 bases and 3 bases, there was a span of 9 bases.

This clonotype was seen only a few times. V gene TRBV7-8 combines with J gene TRBJ2-1, with a tentative D call TRBD2 (6 bases). CDR1 is SGHVS, CDR2 FQNEAQ, per germline. Trimming took 5 bases from V and 0 from J, leaving 11 bases between them. The CDR3 is made up of 15 amino acids. CDR3 coding DNA: TGTGCCAGCAGCCCTCTAGCGAACTCCTACAATGAGCAGTTCTTC. This codes for CASSPLANSYNEQFF.

In its sample, this clonotype was seen a few times. The chain links TRBV29-1 to TRBJ2-7; a weak D match, TRBD2 (6 bases). This CDR3 contains 11 residues. Germline CDR1 and CDR2: SQVTM and ANQGSEA. Trimming shortened V by 6 bases and J by 6 bases, and 12 bases separated the two germline ends. CDR3 residues: CSVGDGGEQYV. DNA for the CDR3: TGCAGCGTGGGGGACGGGGGCGAGCAGTACGTC.

This chain joins TRBV3-1 and TRBJ2-7; D is possibly TRBD1 (5 bases). Per the germline V gene, CDR1 is LGHDT and CDR2 is YNNKEL (reference sequence). V lost 0 bases to trimming and J lost 9 bases, with 18 bases between them. The CDR3 length is 15 residues. The DNA of the CDR3 is TGTGCCAGCAGCCAAGACGTGAAGGGGAATCAGGTGCAGTACTTC. This translates into CASSQDVKGNQVQYF.

This chain connects TRBV5-4 to TRBJ2-3; D tentatively fits TRBD1 or TRBD2 (5 bases each). This CDR3 spans 14 amino acids. The germline gives CDR1 SGHNT, CDR2 YYREEE (reference sequence). The V end was cut by 1 base, the J end by 5 bases, with 11 bases between. CDR3 in DNA: TGTGCCAGCAGCTTGAGGGACGGCGGAGATACGCAGTATTTT. This encodes CASSLRDGGDTQYF.

In this sample, this clonotype turned up a few times. The genes are TRBV29-1 and TRBJ1-1; D uncertain. Deletions cut 3 bases from V and 0 bases from J, with 5 bases between. Germline lookup yields CDR1 SQVTM and CDR2 ANQGSEA. The CDR3 is made up of 12 amino acids. CDR3 DNA sequence: TGCAGCGTTGACAGCCTGAACACTGAAGCTTTCTTT. Its translation: CSVDSLNTEAFF.

This clonotype was counted a single time. The chain has TRBV7-8 and TRBJ1-5, with a weak D call TRBD1 (6 bases). Trimming cost V 7 bases and J 9 bases, with 22 bases left between them. Per the germline V gene, CDR1 is SGHVS and CDR2 is FQNEAQ. The CDR3 loop spans 15 amino acids. CDR3 protein: CASMPRPGAGGPQHF. The CDR3 DNA sequence: TGTGCCAGCATGCCGCGTCCAGGGGCCGGAGGGCCCCAGCATTTT.

The rearrangement joins TRBV7-2 to TRBJ1-6; possibly TRBD1 for D (6 bases). Trimming shortened V by 4 bases and J by 11 bases, and 18 bases separated the two germline ends. This CDR3 region has 15 residues. CDR1 is SGHTA and CDR2 is FQGNSA in the germline V gene. CDR3 in amino acids: CASSSAGARVPPLHF. The CDR3 DNA sequence: TGTGCCAGCAGCTCCGCGGGGGCGCGGGTTCCACCCCTCCACTTT.